This T cell receptor (beta chain) was captured in a study of shared clonotypes between healthy human individuals. CD45RO-negative, CCR7-positively selected cells formed the naive CD8 fraction, excluding terminally differentiated effector memory CD45RA+ cells. TCRdb's table, derived via immunoSEQ multiplex PCR, lists solely in-frame clones and lacks some. The sample lists 660,000 or so clones, around 96% occurring once. This CDR3 is built from 17 residues. Germline values: CDR1 MNHNS, CDR2 SASEGT. Losses at the gene ends were 4 bases for V and 4 bases for J; bases not matched to a gene: 13. The sequenced material came from naive CD8+ T cells sorted from blood. The chain employs TRBV6-1 and TRBJ2-3, with 8 bases identical to TRBD2. The clonotype originates from a woman in her thirties in good health. CDR3 residues: CASSVPLRAGDPDTQYF. DNA for the CDR3: TGTGCCAGCAGTGTACCCCTGAGAGCGGGAGACCCAGATACGCAGTATTTT.